This T cell receptor (beta chain) was identified during a study of post-analysis software for immune sequencing data. Study results and caveats: Comparison of patients with controls showed about 5 TRBV segments more frequent in patients, TRBV5-6, TRBV5-1 and TRBV20-1 among them.

In its sample, this clonotype was seen a few times. Its antigen remains unidentified. Per the germline V gene, CDR1 is SEHNR and CDR2 is FQNEAQ (reference sequence). CDR3 length: 17 residues. The V end was cut by 5 bases, the J end by 0 bases, with 17 bases between. Incorporated into the TCR beta cDNA libraries were unique molecular identifiers, which served to reduce PCR and sequencing biases. TCRdb processed the PCR reads anew with MiXCR; each CDR3 protein has one entry. This repertoire shows roughly 800,000 distinct CDR3 sequences, roughly 50% found once; its top ten account for approximately 4.5%.

Sequences were obtained from blood. The V gene is TRBV7-9, the J gene TRBJ1-5, with D perhaps TRBD1 (5 bases). This TCR was sampled from a girl under 18 with multiple sclerosis. The CDR3 reads CASSIPSGGISNQPQHF. The CDR3 DNA reads as TGTGCCAGCAGCATCCCTAGCGGGGGGATTAGCAATCAGCCCCAGCATTTT.